The 14 T cell receptor beta chains in this list originate from one sample, sequenced in a study of T cell clonality in common variable immunodeficiency. Study-level points and caveats: In common variable immunodeficiency, TCR beta chains reportedly carried fewer deletions and N-nucleotide insertions.

The method was immunoSEQ multiplex PCR; TCRdb's version includes in-frame clones alone and lacks a portion of them. This sample carries several thousand clones and no singletons, and about 4.4% goes to the top ten. For these TCRs, the target antigens are not known. Sequenced material: peripheral blood mononuclear cells. These receptors all come from a human donor with common variable immunodeficiency.

The sample holds many counts of this clone. The read gets to within 3 residues of the CDR3 end, and the germline J gene fills in the rest. V gene TRBV2 combines with J gene TRBJ2-7, with D possibly matching TRBD1 (5 bases). This CDR3 is 15 amino acids long. V was clipped by 7 bases and J by 3 bases, with 19 bases between them. Germline V gives CDR1 SNHLY, CDR2 FYNNEI. The covered CDR3 bases are TGTGCCAGCACCCGCGACTTGGCCAGGGACTACGAG. This gives the protein CASTRDLARDYE. The CDR3 reads in full as CASTRDLARDYEQYF. Combining the CDR3 with reference TRBV2 and TRBJ2-7 gives the whole variable domain EPEVTQTPSHQVTQMGQEVILRCVPISNHLYFYWYRQILGQKVEFLVSFYNNEISEKSEIFDDQFSVERPDGSNFTLKIRSTKLEDSAMYFCASTRDLARDYEQYFGPGTRLTVT.

This clone came up many times. The read is 3 residues too short to cover the CDR3 end, so that end is filled in from the germline J gene. J is TRBJ1-2 and V is TRBV5-1, with TRBD1 matching over 7 bases. The J segment lost 5 bases and the V segment lost 2 bases, leaving 6 bases of the junction unmatched. Per the germline V gene, CDR1 is SGHRS and CDR2 is YFSETQ. The CDR3 contains 14 residues. The sequenced part of the CDR3 DNA is TGCGCCAGCAGCTTACTCGGACAGGCGTATGGC. The encoded protein is CASSLLGQAYG. The full-length CDR3 reads as CASSLLGQAYGYTF.

In this sample, this clone turned up many times. The CDR3 goes on 3 residues after the read ends, and that part is filled in from the germline J gene. This rearrangement joins TRBV20-1 to TRBJ2-3, with 9 nucleotides matching TRBD2. Germline V gene data show CDR1 as DFQATT and CDR2 as SNEGSKA (reference sequence). The CDR3 runs 15 residues. Trimming at V came to 3 bases and at J to 2 bases, leaving 6 bases not matched to a gene. CDR3 sequence: CSASERGATTDTQYF. CDR3 DNA, as far as it was read: TGCAGTGCTAGTGAGCGGGGGGCCACCACAGATACG.

This clone was seen ten or more times. The read ends 3 residues before the CDR3 terminus; that terminus is restored from the germline J gene. This chain uses TRBV14 with TRBJ1-4; maybe TRBD1 (6 bases). Germline V gene data show CDR1 as SGHDN and CDR2 as FVKESK. V lost 1 base and J lost 7, with 13 bases in between. The CDR3 runs to 15 residues. The sequenced CDR3 bases are TGTGCCAGCAGCCAAGTCGCAGGGGTATTTGAAAAA. It is translated as CASSQVAGVFEK. The entire CDR3 is CASSQVAGVFEKLFF.

At least ten counts were recorded for this clone. The missing CDR3 end, 3 residues past where the read stops, is filled in from the germline J gene. The rearrangement uses TRBV6-4 and TRBJ1-2, with 11 positions matching TRBD1. V shed 4 bases, J shed 4 bases, and the junction held 5 bases outside the gene matches. In germline, CDR1 is MRHNA, CDR2 SNTAGT. The CDR3 consists of 15 residues. CDR3 amino acids: CASSGRTGGGYGYTF. Partial CDR3 DNA: TGTGCCAGCAGTGGCCGGACAGGGGGCGGCTATGGC.

In its sample, this clone was seen many times. The read finishes 3 residues shy of the CDR3 end, and the germline J gene is used to complete it. This sequence joins TRBV20-1 and TRBJ2-7; 9 bases map to TRBD1. Trimming took 6 bases from V and 5 from J; bases not matched to a gene: 11. There are 14 residues in the CDR3. The germline gives CDR1 DFQATT, CDR2 SNEGSKA (reference sequence). The sequenced part of the CDR3 DNA is TGCAGTGCGCCTGGACAGGGGATGATCCACGAG. Protein product: CSAPGQGMIHE. The entire CDR3 sequence reads CSAPGQGMIHEQYF.

This clone was seen at least ten times. The CDR3 end falls 3 residues outside the read, so it is completed with the germline J gene. The chain has TRBV10-3 and TRBJ2-1, with a weak D call TRBD2 (5 bases). The CDR3 consists of 14 residues. The V gene's germline CDR1 is ENHRY and CDR2 SYGVKD. Trimming shortened V by 2 bases and J by 6 bases, and 11 bases separated the two germline ends. CDR3 amino acids: CAISEPPLANEQFF. The DNA read from the CDR3 is TGTGCCATCAGTGAGCCCCCGCTAGCCAATGAG.

This clone was seen at least ten times. The read ends 3 residues shy of where the CDR3 ends; the end is completed using the germline J gene. The gene calls are TRBV7-2 and TRBJ2-1; D may match TRBD1 or TRBD2 (5 bases each). The V end lost 4 bases, the J end lost 0 bases, and 10 bases lay between the germline ends. The V gene's germline CDR1 is SGHTA and CDR2 FQGNSA. The CDR3 consists of 15 residues. The CDR3 is CASSSPGSSYNEQFF. CDR3 DNA (partial): TGTGCCAGCAGCTCTCCAGGGAGCTCCTACAATGAG.

This clone was counted at least ten times. The CDR3 goes on 3 residues after the read ends, and that part is filled in from the germline J gene. The chain joins TRBV5-6 to TRBJ2-3; D gene unclear. Germline V gene sequence: CDR1 SGHDT, CDR2 YYEEEE. The CDR3 consists of 15 residues. With 1 base removed from V and 0 bases from J, the gap between germline ends came to 9 bases. Incomplete CDR3 DNA: TGTGCCAGCAGCTTGATACTAACAAGCACAGATACG. Translating gives CASSLILTSTDT. The whole CDR3 sequence is CASSLILTSTDTQYF.

In its sample, this clone was seen many times. The read gets to within 3 residues of the CDR3 end, and the germline J gene fills in the rest. This sequence joins TRBV19 and TRBJ1-1; D is unclear. The V gene lost 3 bases and the J gene lost 7 bases, with 24 bases spanning the gap. Germline CDR1 is LNHDA and CDR2 is SQIVND (reference sequence). The CDR3 is 17 residues long. The CDR3 spells CASSIFRPPRIKIEAFF. The part of the CDR3 DNA that was read is TGTGCCAGTAGTATCTTCAGGCCACCGCGCATAAAAATTGAA.

By frequency in the sample, this clone is medium-sized. The read comes to an end 3 residues before the CDR3 does, leaving the germline J gene to fill in the end. The chain employs TRBV30 and TRBJ2-1; 10 positions match TRBD2. Germline V gene sequence: CDR1 GTSNPN, CDR2 SVGIG (reference sequence). There are 13 residues in the CDR3. Trimming cost V 4 bases and J 7 bases; bases outside gene matches: 4. The CDR3 bases that were read are TGTGCCTGGAAGGATAGCGGGAGGAATGAG. It yields the protein CAWKDSGRNE. The full CDR3 reads CAWKDSGRNEQFF. Together with reference TRBV30 and TRBJ2-1, the CDR3 gives the full variable domain: SQTIHQWPATLVQPVGSPLSLECTVEGTSNPNLYWYRQAAGRGLQLLFYSVGIGQISSEVPQNLSASRPQDRQFILSSKKLLLSDSGFYLCAWKDSGRNEQFFGPGTRLTVL.

This clone was counted many times. The CDR3 end is not reached by the read, which stops 3 residues before it; the germline J gene fills it in. The J gene is TRBJ1-2, the V gene TRBV20-1; 7 bases are shared with TRBD1. The CDR3 contains 13 residues. The trim removed 3 bases at V and 2 bases at J, leaving 3 bases unmatched. CDR1 is DFQATT and CDR2 is SNEGSKA in the germline V gene (reference sequence). The CDR3 bases that were read are TGCAGTGCTAGCAGCAGGGGGAACTATGGC. Its translation is CSASSRGNYG. In full, the CDR3 reads CSASSRGNYGYTF.

This clone was counted at least ten times. The read comes to an end 3 residues before the CDR3 does, leaving the germline J gene to fill in the end. The chain carries TRBV2 and TRBJ2-7; a possible D gene is TRBD1 (6 bases). This CDR3 contains 13 residues. Trimming left V 6 bases short and J 2 bases short, with 11 bases between. Germline loops: CDR1 SNHLY, CDR2 FYNNEI. The CDR3 loop reads CASSTGIPYEQYF. The DNA read from the CDR3 is TGTGCCAGCAGCACAGGGATCCCCTACGAG.

With respect to this clone: The CDR3 goes on 3 residues after the read ends, and that part is filled in from the germline J gene. The V call is TRBV5-3, the J call TRBJ2-7; tentatively, D is TRBD1 (5 bases). TRBV5-3 is placed among ORFs of uncertain function. The CDR3 totals 15 residues. The V end was cut by 4 bases, the J end by 3 bases, with 17 bases between. The CDR3 loop is CARSRLVDRNYEQYF. The DNA read from the CDR3 is TGTGCCAGAAGCAGACTCGTCGACAGAAACTACGAG.